The 18 T cell receptor beta chains below all came from one sample that was sequenced in a study of blood T cell repertoires in COVID-19. Profiled with immunoSEQ multiplex PCR; TCRdb holds only in-frame clones, not every one. The profile shows fewer than 45,000 clones, over 90% of them singletons. The source material was peripheral blood. These receptors were collected from a human donor in a cohort sampled during active COVID-19.

The gene calls are TRBV2 and TRBJ1-1; 7 nucleotides line up with TRBD1. This CDR3 contains 15 residues. V dropped 6 bases and J dropped 0; count of bases not matched to a gene: 7. Germline V gives CDR1 SNHLY, CDR2 FYNNEI. The CDR3 DNA follows: TGTGCCAGCAGGCAGGGACAGAACATGAACACTGAAGCTTTCTTT. Translated, it gives CASRQGQNMNTEAFF.

CDR3 region: CSVVGAGADGYTF. Here the CDR3 DNA reads TGCAGCGTTGTGGGTGCAGGGGCGGATGGCTACACCTTC. This chain joins TRBV29-1 and TRBJ1-2, with a weak D call TRBD1 (6 bases). Germline values: CDR1 SQVTM, CDR2 ANQGSEA. CDR3 length equals 13 residues. The V end lost 4 bases, the J end lost 6 bases, and 15 bases lay between the germline ends. Supplemented by reference TRBV29-1 and TRBJ1-2, the full variable domain reads SAVISQKPSRDICQRGTSLTIQCQVDSQVTMMFWYRQQPGQSLTLIATANQGSEATYESGFVIDKFPISRPNLTFSTLTVSNMSPEDSSIYLCSVVGAGADGYTFGSGTRLTVV.

This chain connects TRBV18 to TRBJ2-7; the match to TRBD2 covers 11 bases. CDR1 and CDR2 from the germline V gene are KGHSH and LQKENI. V lost 5 bases to trimming and J lost 5 bases; unmatched junction nucleotides: 5. This CDR3 has 14 amino acids. Here the CDR3 DNA reads TGTGCCAGCTCATCTCTAGCGGGAGGCCACGAGCAGTACTTC. It yields the protein CASSSLAGGHEQYF.

This clone was recorded once. This chain connects TRBV7-2 to TRBJ2-7; 9 bases match TRBD2. Germline values: CDR1 SGHTA, CDR2 FQGNSA. The trim removed 5 bases at V and 5 bases at J, leaving 7 bases unmatched. This CDR3 is built from 14 residues. CDR3 in amino acids: CASSLGLALDEQYF. In DNA form, the CDR3 reads TGTGCCAGCAGCCTGGGACTAGCTTTGGACGAGCAGTACTTC.

The chain uses TRBV6-6 and TRBJ1-1; D is undetermined. Germline CDR1 MNHNY, CDR2 SVGAGI (reference sequence). V shed 3 bases and J shed 1 base, with 6 bases lying between them. The CDR3 has 13 residues. CDR3 residues: CASSYPENTEAFF. The CDR3, as DNA: TGTGCCAGCAGTTATCCAGAGAACACTGAAGCTTTCTTT.

This chain joins TRBV24-1 and TRBJ2-7; possible D gene TRBD1, 6 bases. V lost 3 bases, J lost 2 bases, and 19 bases lay in between. CDR3 length: 17 residues. CDR1 and CDR2 from the germline V gene are KGHDR and SFDVKD. The CDR3 protein is CATSDRADRIQTYEQYF. Here the CDR3 DNA reads TGTGCCACCAGTGATAGGGCCGACAGGATTCAAACCTACGAGCAGTACTTC.

The chain combines TRBV7-6 with TRBJ1-6, with TRBD1 as a possible D gene (6 bases). This CDR3 has 18 amino acids. Trimming stripped 5 bases from V and 9 bases from J, with 26 bases between. The V gene's germline CDR1 is SGHVS and CDR2 FNYEAQ. This CDR3 is CASSPIGVGGLGFSPLHF. The CDR3 nucleotides read TGTGCCAGCAGCCCCATAGGGGTGGGGGGGCTAGGTTTTTCACCCCTCCACTTT.

V is TRBV5-1 and J is TRBJ2-3, with TRBD1 identical over 7 bases. The V gene end was trimmed by 2 bases and the J gene end by 5 bases; junction bases not matched to a gene: 11. Germline CDR1 is SGHRS and CDR2 is YFSETQ. The CDR3 loop spans 16 amino acids. The CDR3 nucleotides read TGCGCCAGCAGCTTCCTAGGAACAGGGGTTTTAGATACGCAGTATTTT. It is translated as CASSFLGTGVLDTQYF.

The chain has TRBV6-2 or TRBV6-3 and TRBJ1-5; no reliable D call. CDR1 MNHEY and CDR2 SVGEGT come from the germline V gene. Between the trimmed V and J ends, which lost 4 bases and 8 bases, there was a span of 18 bases. This CDR3 has 15 residues. The CDR3 reads CASSFTSESGKPQHF. DNA for the CDR3: TGTGCCAGCAGTTTTACCAGCGAGTCCGGGAAGCCCCAGCATTTT.

The rearrangement uses TRBV2 and TRBJ2-1, with 15 bases that match TRBD2. From germline, CDR1 is SNHLY and CDR2 FYNNEI. The trim removed 3 bases at V and 9 bases at J, leaving 3 bases unmatched. The CDR3 extends over 15 amino acids. The CDR3 here is CASSEGLAGGFEQFF. In nucleotides, the CDR3 is TGTGCCAGCAGTGAGGGACTAGCGGGAGGTTTTGAGCAGTTCTTC. Complete variable domain (other parts from reference TRBV2 and TRBJ2-1): EPEVTQTPSHQVTQMGQEVILRCVPISNHLYFYWYRQILGQKVEFLVSFYNNEISEKSEIFDDQFSVERPDGSNFTLKIRSTKLEDSAMYFCASSEGLAGGFEQFFGPGTRLTVL.

V is TRBV25-1 and J is TRBJ2-3; tentatively, D is TRBD1 (5 bases). V lost 3 bases, J lost 2 bases, and 9 bases lay in between. Germline V CDR1 and CDR2: MGHDK, SYGVNS. The CDR3 consists of 14 residues. CDR3 region: CASSDWGHTDTQYF. DNA for the CDR3: TGTGCCAGCAGTGATTGGGGCCACACAGATACGCAGTATTTT. Variable domain in full (rest from reference TRBV25-1 and TRBJ2-3): EADIYQTPRYLVIGTGKKITLECSQTMGHDKMYWYQQDPGMELHLIHYSYGVNSTEKGDLSSESTVSRIRTEHFPLTLESARPSHTSQYLCASSDWGHTDTQYFGPGTRLTVL.

This clone has just a few counts. V gene TRBV9 combines with J gene TRBJ1-6, with D tentatively TRBD1 (6 bases). Germline lookup yields CDR1 SGDLS and CDR2 YYNGEE. The CDR3 totals 13 residues. V lost 0 bases to trimming and J lost 13 bases, with 11 bases between them. CDR3 loop: CASSVVEGGPLHF. The CDR3 bases are TGTGCCAGCAGCGTAGTGGAGGGGGGGCCCCTCCACTTT.

The chain combines TRBV5-3 with TRBJ2-5; 7 bases are shared with TRBD1. TRBV5-3 is designated an ORF whose function remains uncertain. This CDR3 region has 17 residues. Germline trimming cut 7 bases from V and 4 bases from J; bases unmatched to any gene: 19. In nucleotides, the CDR3 is TGTGCCAGAGAACGACCTGATACAGGGGTACGGCCAGAGACCCAGTACTTC. Translated, it gives CARERPDTGVRPETQYF.

The V gene is TRBV6-5, the J gene TRBJ1-1; possibly TRBD1 for D (6 bases). V dropped 4 bases and J dropped 4 bases, with 13 bases sitting between them. Per germline, CDR1 MNHEY and CDR2 SVGAGI. This CDR3 is built from 14 residues. CDR3 amino acids: CASSFQGRGTEAFF. In DNA form, the CDR3 reads TGTGCCAGCAGTTTCCAGGGGAGGGGCACTGAAGCTTTCTTT.

This clone turned up a few times. The rearrangement links TRBV28 to TRBJ1-6, with D possibly being TRBD1 (5 bases). The V and J ends lost 2 bases and 4 bases respectively, with 12 bases between them. CDR3 length equals 16 residues. Germline CDR1 and CDR2: MDHEN and SYDVKM. This CDR3 is CASSLVTVSYNSPLHF. CDR3 DNA: TGTGCCAGCAGTTTAGTGACAGTGTCATATAATTCACCCCTCCACTTT.

In DNA, the CDR3 is TGTGCCAGCAGTTACAATCGGAGGAATGAAAAACTGTTTTTT. Translated, it gives CASSYNRRNEKLFF. This rearrangement joins TRBV6-5 to TRBJ1-4; no clear D gene. The germline gives CDR1 MNHEY, CDR2 SVGAGI. The CDR3 is made up of 14 amino acids. V lost 2 bases, J lost 5 bases, and 9 bases lay in between.

This chain links TRBV19 with TRBJ2-7; a weak D match, TRBD1 (5 bases). Per the germline V gene, CDR1 is LNHDA and CDR2 is SQIVND (reference sequence). CDR3 length: 15 amino acids. V lost 11 bases and J lost 2, with 22 bases in between. The CDR3 region is CAGRTTTGNTYEQYF. The CDR3 region has the DNA TGTGCCGGACGGACCACAACAGGAAACACCTACGAGCAGTACTTC.

A few counts support this clone. The chain links TRBV4-2 to TRBJ1-2; no definite D call. The CDR3 is 13 residues long. The germline V gene has CDR1 LGHNA and CDR2 YNFKEQ. The germline V and J ends were trimmed by 0 bases and 4 bases, with 6 bases remaining between them. This CDR3 is CASSQELAYGYTF. The CDR3 DNA sequence: TGTGCCAGCAGCCAAGAATTGGCCTATGGCTACACCTTC.